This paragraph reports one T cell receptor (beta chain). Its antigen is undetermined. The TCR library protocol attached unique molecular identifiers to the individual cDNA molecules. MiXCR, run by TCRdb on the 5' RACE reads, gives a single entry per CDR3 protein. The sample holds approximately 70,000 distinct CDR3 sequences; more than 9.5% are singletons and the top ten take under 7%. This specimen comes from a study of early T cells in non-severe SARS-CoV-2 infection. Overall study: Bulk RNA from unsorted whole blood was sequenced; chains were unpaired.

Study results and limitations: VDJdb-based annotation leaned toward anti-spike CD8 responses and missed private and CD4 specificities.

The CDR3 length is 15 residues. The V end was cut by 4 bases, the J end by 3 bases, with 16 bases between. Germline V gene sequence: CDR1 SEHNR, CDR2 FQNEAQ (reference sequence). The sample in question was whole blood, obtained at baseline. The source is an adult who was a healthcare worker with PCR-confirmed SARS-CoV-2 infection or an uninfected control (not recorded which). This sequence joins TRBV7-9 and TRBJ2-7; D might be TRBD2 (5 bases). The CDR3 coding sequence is TGTGCCAGCAGCTCAGAGCGGCAGAAGGTCTACGAGCAGTACTTC. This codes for CASSSERQKVYEQYF.